This T cell receptor beta chain was found in a study of vaccination and CD4 T cells after COVID-19. Overall study context: Cultures that served as controls received a CEFX pool, an HIV-1 Nef pool, or no peptide. Study conclusions and caveats: With convalescent patients, a median approximately 90% of reactive clones emerged solely after vaccination.

This clonotype occurred once. Its specificity is unknown. Treatment specified: roughly 11-day PBMC culture with coronavirus spike peptide pools or control peptides (ViraFEST assay). In the ViraFEST assay, peptide-pool expansion preceded TCR sequencing of expanded clonotypes. The CDR3 extends over 12 amino acids. Germline V gene lookup returns CDR1 LNHDA and CDR2 SQIVND (reference sequence). The V gene lost 6 bases and the J gene lost 5 bases, with 7 bases spanning the gap. The Oncomine TCR Beta short-read assay was applied to DNA of cultured CD4+ T cells. Genomic DNA extraction was carried out from cultured CD4+ T cells. Via MiXCR, TCRdb re-called the PCR reads, giving one row per CDR3 protein. Among about 22,000 distinct CDR3 sequences listed, approximately 65% were seen once.

This chain uses TRBV19 with TRBJ2-2; no clear D gene. This receptor was taken from a human donor who received a COVID-19 vaccine. Material: CD4+ T cells from blood, cultured in vitro, obtained before SARS-CoV-2 vaccination. CDR3 amino acids: CASRFTTGELFF. CDR3 sequence (DNA): TGTGCCAGTAGATTCACAACCGGGGAGCTGTTTTTT.